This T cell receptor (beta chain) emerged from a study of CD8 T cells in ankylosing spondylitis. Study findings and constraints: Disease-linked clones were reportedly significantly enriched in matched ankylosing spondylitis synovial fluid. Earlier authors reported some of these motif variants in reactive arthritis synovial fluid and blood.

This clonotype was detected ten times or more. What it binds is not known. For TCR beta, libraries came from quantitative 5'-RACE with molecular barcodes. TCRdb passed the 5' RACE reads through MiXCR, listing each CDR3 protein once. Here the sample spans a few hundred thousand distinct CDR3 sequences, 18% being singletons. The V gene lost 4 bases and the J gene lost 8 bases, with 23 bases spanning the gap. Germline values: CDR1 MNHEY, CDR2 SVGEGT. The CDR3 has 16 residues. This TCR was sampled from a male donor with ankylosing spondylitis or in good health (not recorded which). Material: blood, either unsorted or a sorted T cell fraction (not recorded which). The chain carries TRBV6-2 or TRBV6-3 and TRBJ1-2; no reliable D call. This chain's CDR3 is CASSLNGPTPTEGYTF. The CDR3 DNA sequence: TGTGCCAGCAGTTTGAACGGGCCAACACCCACAGAAGGCTACACCTTC.